This T cell receptor (beta chain) was identified in a study of blood T cell repertoires in COVID-19. In the study overall: Samples came from the United States, Italy and Spain, spanning acute and convalescent COVID-19. PBMCs, B-cell-depleted T cells, or T cells were the source of the cDNA or gDNA that made up the material.

The V end lost 1 base, the J end lost 5 bases, and 15 bases lay between the germline ends. Germline V CDR1 and CDR2: SEHNR, FQNEAQ (reference sequence). This CDR3 contains 17 residues. As processed by the authors: Amplified reference gene primers provided the basis for estimating nucleated cell counts. The protocol was immunoSEQ multiplex PCR, while the TCRdb copy is restricted to in-frame clones and leaves out a portion. Clonal size and the V and J genes are those of that table, whereas D and trimming came from the DNA. In the table there are about 24,000 clones, around four fifths of which are singletons.

The gene calls are TRBV7-9 and TRBJ1-6; no reliable D call. The TCR was taken from a human donor in a cohort sampled during active COVID-19. Sequencing was carried out using peripheral blood. In DNA, the CDR3 is TGTGCCAGCAGCTTAGGGGGAGTTAGACTCGATAATTCACCCCTCCACTTT. Residues: CASSLGGVRLDNSPLHF.